What follows are 28 T cell receptor beta chains derived from one specimen sequenced in a study of shared clonotypes between healthy human individuals. Sequencing used immunoSEQ multiplex PCR; TCRdb keeps in-frame clones, though not all of them. This sample has hundreds of thousands of clones, with roughly 95% found just once. Terminally differentiated effector memory CD45RA+ cells were excluded from the naive CD8 cells, which were CD45RO-negative and positively selected for CCR7. The sample was naive CD8+ T cells sorted from blood. Every receptor here comes from a woman aged 25 to 39 in good health.

The chain combines TRBV29-1 with TRBJ1-1; perhaps TRBD1 as D (5 bases). CDR3 length: 13 amino acids. Trimming took 7 bases from V and 3 from J, leaving 15 bases between them. CDR1 is SQVTM, CDR2 ANQGSEA, per germline. CDR3 nucleotides: TGCAGCGCTGGGGGGGGTCTTGACACTGAAGCTTTCTTT. Protein: CSAGGGLDTEAFF.

CDR3 sequence (DNA): TGTGCCAGCAGCCCGAGAACAGGGGGGCCCTCCTACGAGCAGTACTTC. It translates to CASSPRTGGPSYEQYF. This chain links TRBV28 with TRBJ2-7; TRBD1 matches 8 bases. The V segment lost 6 bases and the J segment 0 bases; nucleotides outside the gene matches: 10. Germline V gene data show CDR1 as MDHEN and CDR2 as SYDVKM. CDR3 length: 16 residues.

In the case of this clone: The sample contains more than one DNA sequence encoding this CDR3. The genes are TRBV19 and TRBJ1-2, with TRBD1 matching 7 bases. Germline CDR1 reads LNHDA; CDR2 reads SQIVND (reference sequence). The CDR3 sequence is 13 residues long. The trim removed 3 bases at V and 6 bases at J, leaving 4 bases unmatched. As DNA, the CDR3 is TGTGCCAGTAGTATTACCGGGACAGATGGCTACACCTTC. This gives the protein CASSITGTDGYTF.

The chain joins TRBV5-4 to TRBJ1-1, with 11 positions matching TRBD1. Germline CDR1 is SGHNT and CDR2 is YYREEE (reference sequence). J was trimmed by 6 bases and V by 4 bases; bases with no gene match: 11. This CDR3 is 16 amino acids long. For the CDR3, the DNA is TGTGCCAGCAGCCGCTCCTTGGACAGGGGGCTTTCTGAAGCTTTCTTT. Translating it yields CASSRSLDRGLSEAFF. Complete variable domain (other parts from reference TRBV5-4 and TRBJ1-1): ETGVTQSPTHLIKTRGQQVTLRCSSQSGHNTVSWYQQALGQGPQFIFQYYREEENGRGNFPPRFSGLQFPNYSSELNVNALELDDSALYLCASSRSLDRGLSEAFFGQGTRLTVV.

The chain couples TRBV29-1 to TRBJ2-5; no reliable D call. V was cut by 4 bases and J by 5 bases, with 14 bases left in between. The CDR3 has 13 amino acids. CDR1 and CDR2 (germline): SQVTM, ANQGSEA. CDR3 in amino acids: CSVVDARPETQYF. The CDR3, as DNA: TGCAGCGTTGTTGACGCGCGGCCGGAGACCCAGTACTTC. The complete variable domain, with remaining parts taken from reference TRBV29-1 and TRBJ2-5, reads SAVISQKPSRDICQRGTSLTIQCQVDSQVTMMFWYRQQPGQSLTLIATANQGSEATYESGFVIDKFPISRPNLTFSTLTVSNMSPEDSSIYLCSVVDARPETQYFGPGTRLLVL.

The V and J genes are TRBV12-5 and TRBJ2-7, with D maybe TRBD1 (5 bases). Trimming stripped 10 bases from V and 4 bases from J, with 8 bases between. This CDR3 has 10 amino acids. Per the germline V gene, CDR1 is LGHNT and CDR2 is FRNRAP. CDR3 sequence reads: CANRQYEQYF. CDR3 in DNA: TGTGCTAACAGGCAATACGAGCAGTACTTC.

This rearrangement joins TRBV6-5 to TRBJ2-1; TRBD2 matches 11 bases. Looked up from germline, CDR1 is MNHEY and CDR2 is SVGAGI. Trimming took 6 bases from V and 10 from J; bases not matched to a gene: 11. This CDR3 is 15 amino acids long. For the CDR3, the DNA is TGTGCCAGCAGACCGGGACTAGCGGCGTTACGAGAGCAGTTCTTC. Translated: CASRPGLAALREQFF.

The V call is TRBV27, the J call TRBJ2-3, with 8 bases that match TRBD2. Germline values: CDR1 MNHEY, CDR2 SMNVEV (reference sequence). There are 15 residues in the CDR3. V was clipped by 6 bases and J by 5 bases; unmatched bases: 10. For the CDR3, the DNA is TGTGCCAGCAGCCCAGGGCCAGCGGGAGTAGATACGCAGTATTTT. It translates to CASSPGPAGVDTQYF.

The chain links TRBV27 to TRBJ2-1; D remains ambiguous. Trimming stripped 3 bases from V and 9 bases from J, with 6 bases between. Germline CDR1 and CDR2: MNHEY and SMNVEV (reference sequence). This CDR3 comprises 11 residues. The CDR3 is CASSFYSEQFF. CDR3 in DNA: TGTGCCAGCAGTTTTTATTCTGAGCAGTTCTTC.

The V gene is TRBV7-9, the J gene TRBJ2-7, with D possibly being TRBD1 (5 bases). The CDR3 is 14 residues long. V was trimmed by 1 base and J by 5 bases, leaving 12 bases between them. The germline V gene encodes CDR1 SEHNR and CDR2 FQNEAQ (reference sequence). The CDR3 DNA follows: TGTGCCAGCAGCTTAGAGTTCTGGGGCGACGAGCAGTACTTC. Translated, it gives CASSLEFWGDEQYF. Based on the CDR3 plus reference TRBV7-9 and TRBJ2-7, the full variable domain is DTGVSQNPRHKITKRGQNVTFRCDPISEHNRLYWYRQTLGQGPEFLTYFQNEAQLEKSRLLSDRFSAERPKGSFSTLEIQRTEQGDSAMYLCASSLEFWGDEQYFGPGTRLTVT.

The chain has TRBV19 and TRBJ2-2; D remains unclear. This CDR3 is 13 amino acids long. The germline V gene encodes CDR1 LNHDA and CDR2 SQIVND (reference sequence). The germline V and J ends were trimmed by 5 bases and 6 bases, with 10 bases remaining between them. CDR3 sequence: CASSSLGPGELFF. The CDR3 nucleotides read TGTGCCAGTAGTTCGTTAGGCCCCGGGGAGCTGTTTTTT. Complete variable domain (other parts from reference TRBV19 and TRBJ2-2): DGGITQSPKYLFRKEGQNVTLSCEQNLNHDAMYWYRQDPGQGLRLIYYSQIVNDFQKGDIAEGYSVSREKKESFPLTVTSAQKNPTAFYLCASSSLGPGELFFGEGSRLTVL.

The chain has TRBV4-1 and TRBJ1-2; no firm D call. The CDR3 has 17 amino acids. The V gene's germline CDR1 is MGHRA and CDR2 YSYEKL. The V and J ends lost 2 bases and 5 bases respectively, with 21 bases between them. CDR3 sequence (DNA): TGCGCCAGCAGCCAAAGCGGTGGGTTCGGGCTTGGTTATGGCTACACCTTC. This sequence encodes CASSQSGGFGLGYGYTF.

This clone appeared a few times. In the same sample, other DNA sequences code for this CDR3. V gene TRBV19 combines with J gene TRBJ2-1, with 10 bases matching TRBD2. This CDR3 has 15 residues. Unmatched junction bases numbered 0, after V lost 1 base and J lost 3 bases. Germline-derived CDR1 and CDR2 are LNHDA and SQIVND (reference sequence). CDR3 DNA sequence: TGTGCCAGTAGTATAGGGACTAGCGGCTACAATGAGCAGTTCTTC. It translates to CASSIGTSGYNEQFF. The complete variable domain, with remaining parts taken from reference TRBV19 and TRBJ2-1, reads DGGITQSPKYLFRKEGQNVTLSCEQNLNHDAMYWYRQDPGQGLRLIYYSQIVNDFQKGDIAEGYSVSREKKESFPLTVTSAQKNPTAFYLCASSIGTSGYNEQFFGPGTRLTVL.

The chain has TRBV7-8 and TRBJ2-1; the match to TRBD2 covers 7 bases. This CDR3 is built from 17 residues. V dropped 5 bases and J dropped 0; count of bases not matched to a gene: 10. Germline V gives CDR1 SGHVS, CDR2 FQNEAQ. DNA of the CDR3: TGTGCCAGCAGCCCCTTACTAGCGAGGAGCTCCTACAATGAGCAGTTCTTC. Translating gives CASSPLLARSSYNEQFF. Using reference TRBV7-8 and TRBJ2-1 for the parts outside the CDR3, the full variable domain is GAGVSQSPRYKVAKRGQDVALRCDPISGHVSLFWYQQALGQGPEFLTYFQNEAQLDKSGLPSDRFFAERPEGSVSTLKIQRTQQEDSAVYLCASSPLLARSSYNEQFFGPGTRLTVL.

The chain has TRBV6-5 and TRBJ2-2; weak D call: TRBD1 (6 bases). In germline, CDR1 is MNHEY, CDR2 SVGAGI. CDR3 size: 16 residues. Trimming left V 2 bases short and J 4 bases short, with 14 bases between. The DNA for the CDR3 is TGTGCCAGCAGTTACCCGACAGGCAGGGGCACCGGGGAGCTGTTTTTT. Protein sequence: CASSYPTGRGTGELFF.

V gene TRBV5-8 combines with J gene TRBJ1-5; 11 positions match TRBD1. The V gene's germline CDR1 is SGHTS and CDR2 YDEGEE. The ends lost 3 bases at V and 0 bases at J; junction bases unmatched: 5. The CDR3 loop spans 17 amino acids. The CDR3 protein is CASSSGQGVPSNQPQHF. In nucleotides, the CDR3 is TGTGCCAGCAGCTCGGGACAGGGGGTACCTAGCAATCAGCCCCAGCATTTT.

V is TRBV6-1 and J is TRBJ2-7, with a possible D match to TRBD2 (5 bases). With 5 bases removed from V and 0 bases from J, the gap between germline ends came to 11 bases. Germline V lookup: CDR1 MNHNS, CDR2 SASEGT. The CDR3 length is 14 residues. CDR3 in DNA: TGTGCCAGCAGTACGAGCGGTTACTCCTACGAGCAGTACTTC. Protein product: CASSTSGYSYEQYF.

The chain uses TRBV5-5 and TRBJ2-1; a weak D match, TRBD1 (6 bases). The CDR3 sequence is 16 residues long. Germline values: CDR1 SGHKS, CDR2 YYEKEE (reference sequence). Between the trimmed V and J ends, which lost 1 base and 6 bases, there was a span of 17 bases. CDR3 DNA: TGTGCCAGCAGCTTGAAACCTCCAGTGGACAGCAATGAGCAGTTCTTC. As protein: CASSLKPPVDSNEQFF.

The chain is built from TRBV14 and TRBJ2-7; tentatively, D is TRBD1 (5 bases). Looked up from germline, CDR1 is SGHDN and CDR2 is FVKESK. V was clipped by 1 base and J by 2 bases, with 12 bases between them. The CDR3 has 15 residues. The CDR3 spells CASSQGQAGTYEQYF. The CDR3 DNA sequence: TGTGCCAGCAGCCAAGGGCAGGCAGGGACCTACGAGCAGTACTTC.

CDR3 residues: CASSEVVQGNTEAFF. The CDR3 DNA follows: TGTGCCAGCAGTGAGGTCGTACAGGGGAACACTGAAGCTTTCTTT. The V call is TRBV6-1, the J call TRBJ1-1; a possible D gene is TRBD1 (6 bases). V was pared by 3 bases and J by 1 base, with 12 bases between. CDR1 and CDR2 from the germline V gene are MNHNS and SASEGT. This CDR3 spans 15 amino acids.

V and J are TRBV14 and TRBJ1-2; tentatively, D is TRBD1 (5 bases). The CDR3 length is 16 residues. The germline CDR1 and CDR2 sequences are SGHDN and FVKESK. The V end lost 2 bases, the J end lost 6 bases, and 19 bases lay between the germline ends. The CDR3 region has the DNA TGTGCCAGCAGCCAAACGTCGGGAGGGACCGCCGATGGCTACACCTTC. This translates into CASSQTSGGTADGYTF.

The chain carries TRBV9 and TRBJ1-1; D is possibly TRBD1 (6 bases). Deletions cut 3 bases from V and 4 bases from J, with 16 bases between. CDR3 size: 15 residues. The germline V gene encodes CDR1 SGDLS and CDR2 YYNGEE. DNA for the CDR3: TGTGCCAGCAGCGCCCTCGGGGGGCCGGGCACTGAAGCTTTCTTT. It specifies CASSALGGPGTEAFF.

The chain is built from TRBV4-1 and TRBJ2-1; D might be TRBD1 (5 bases). V dropped 6 bases and J dropped 0 bases, with 12 bases sitting between them. The CDR3 is made up of 15 amino acids. Germline loops: CDR1 MGHRA, CDR2 YSYEKL. This CDR3 is CASRVAGLSYNEQFF. CDR3 bases: TGCGCCAGCAGGGTCGCAGGGCTCTCCTACAATGAGCAGTTCTTC.

The chain joins TRBV28 to TRBJ2-5, with 16 bases matching TRBD2. Trimming took 5 bases from V and 5 from J; bases not matched to a gene: 2. CDR1 is MDHEN and CDR2 is SYDVKM in the germline V gene. This CDR3 contains 15 residues. The CDR3 is CASSPGLAGGETQYF. CDR3 in DNA: TGTGCCAGCAGTCCGGGACTAGCGGGAGGGGAGACCCAGTACTTC.

The chain carries TRBV9 and TRBJ2-2, with 8 bases matching TRBD2. V was clipped by 4 bases and J by 1 base; unmatched bases: 6. The CDR3 consists of 16 residues. Per the germline V gene, CDR1 is SGDLS and CDR2 is YYNGEE. The CDR3 coding sequence is TGTGCCAGCAGCAACCCACTAGCGGTGAACACCGGGGAGCTGTTTTTT. This translates into CASSNPLAVNTGELFF.

The rearrangement joins TRBV11-2 to TRBJ2-3, with TRBD1 identical over 7 bases. The germline V gene has CDR1 SGHAT and CDR2 FQNNGV. J lost 1 base, V lost 11 bases, and 24 bases had no gene match. CDR3 length equals 19 residues. The CDR3 DNA sequence: TGTGCCCGACGGCAAGACAGGATCAAGGGGGCCCCCTGCACAGATACGCAGTATTTT. Protein sequence: CARRQDRIKGAPCTDTQYF.

This chain joins TRBV2 and TRBJ2-1; 10 bases line up with TRBD2. Germline CDR1 reads SNHLY; CDR2 reads FYNNEI. The junction had 9 bases not matched to a gene; V was cut back by 6 bases and J by 7 bases. The CDR3 is 15 amino acids. The CDR3 DNA sequence: TGTGCCAGCAGCCTGGTGGGACTAGCGAGTAATGAGCAGTTCTTC. Protein: CASSLVGLASNEQFF.

The chain couples TRBV27 to TRBJ1-2; D may be TRBD1 (6 bases). The CDR3 is made up of 13 amino acids. V lost 7 bases and J lost 10, with 19 bases in between. From germline, CDR1 is MNHEY and CDR2 SMNVEV (reference sequence). Here the CDR3 reads CASKKGGLDDYTF. CDR3 sequence (DNA): TGTGCCAGCAAAAAAGGGGGGCTTGATGACTACACCTTC.